The rows below give T cell receptor beta chains drawn from one sample of a study of OX40 agonist ivuxolimab in advanced cancers. The method was immunoSEQ multiplex PCR; TCRdb's version includes in-frame clones alone and lacks a portion of them. The top ten clones hold about 0.76% of a sample with 75,000 to 80,000 clones, approximately 82% of them seen once. The material was CD4+ or CD8+ T cells sorted from blood, obtained in a trial of the OX40 agonist ivuxolimab. The receptors stem from an adult with an advanced solid tumor such as melanoma, head and neck, liver or kidney cancer. The CDR3 runs from the conserved cysteine through the conserved F or W. A D gene is named only where the DNA matches it firmly. Rows give clone size only sometimes, using once, few, many, or a class for an expanded clone.

d_call: .
j_call: TRBJ1-2
v_call: TRBV4-3
clone_size: .
cdr3_nt: TGCGCCAGCAGCCAAGAGGGGATAGGAGGCTACACCTTC
cdr3_aa: CASSQEGIGGYTF

d_call: .
j_call: TRBJ2-7
v_call: TRBV4-1
clone_size: .
cdr3_nt: TGCGCCAGCAGCCAAGATAGGGTCAGGGCTGGCGAGCAGTACTTC
cdr3_aa: CASSQDRVRAGEQYF

d_call: TRBD1
j_call: TRBJ1-1
v_call: TRBV27
clone_size: .
cdr3_nt: TGTGCCAGCAGCAGGGGGCATAACACTGAAGCTTTCTTT
cdr3_aa: CASSRGHNTEAFF

d_call: TRBD2
j_call: TRBJ2-7
v_call: TRBV18
clone_size: .
cdr3_nt: TGTGCCAGCTCACTGACTAGCGGGAGCGGCAACGAGCAGTACTTC
cdr3_aa: CASSLTSGSGNEQYF

d_call: .
j_call: TRBJ2-3
v_call: TRBV11-2
clone_size: .
cdr3_nt: TGTGCCAGCAGCTTAGGGGACTTTATTTTGGCAGATACGCAGTATTTT
cdr3_aa: CASSLGDFILADTQYF

d_call: TRBD2
j_call: TRBJ2-3
v_call: TRBV19
clone_size: once
cdr3_nt: TGTGCCAGTAGCCTAGCGGGGACTAGCACAGATACGCAGTATTTT
cdr3_aa: CASSLAGTSTDTQYF

d_call: TRBD1
j_call: TRBJ2-7
v_call: TRBV18
clone_size: .
cdr3_nt: TGTGCCAGCTCACCACCGAACAGGGGCGGCTACGAGCAGTACTTC
cdr3_aa: CASSPPNRGGYEQYF

d_call: TRBD1
j_call: TRBJ1-3
v_call: TRBV29-1
clone_size: .
cdr3_nt: TGCAGCGTTGGGGACAGGGGTACTGGAAACACCATATATTTT
cdr3_aa: CSVGDRGTGNTIYF

d_call: .
j_call: TRBJ1-2
v_call: TRBV7-8
clone_size: .
cdr3_nt: TGTGCCAGCAGTTCCCAGGGGACGAAGGATGGCTACACCTTC
cdr3_aa: CASSSQGTKDGYTF

d_call: .
j_call: TRBJ1-2
v_call: TRBV28
clone_size: .
cdr3_nt: TGTGCCAGCAGTTTACGGGCCTATGGCTACACCTTC
cdr3_aa: CASSLRAYGYTF

d_call: .
j_call: TRBJ2-6
v_call: TRBV7-9
clone_size: few
cdr3_nt: TGTGCCAGCGGCGGGGCTGGGGCCAACGTCCTGACTTTC
cdr3_aa: CASGGAGANVLTF

d_call: TRBD2
j_call: TRBJ2-5
v_call: TRBV28
clone_size: .
cdr3_nt: TGTGCCAGCACCTTCTTGGGAGGGCAAGAGACCCAGTACTTC
cdr3_aa: CASTFLGGQETQYF

d_call: TRBD1
j_call: TRBJ1-2
v_call: TRBV28
clone_size: .
cdr3_nt: TGTGCCAGCAATGAAGGACAGGGGAACTATGGCTACACCTTC
cdr3_aa: CASNEGQGNYGYTF

d_call: .
j_call: TRBJ2-3
v_call: TRBV7-6
clone_size: .
cdr3_nt: TGTGCCAGCAGCTTAGAGCCCCCTTTGAGCACAGATACGCAGTATTTT
cdr3_aa: CASSLEPPLSTDTQYF

d_call: .
j_call: TRBJ1-5
v_call: TRBV4-1
clone_size: .
cdr3_nt: TGCGCCAGCAGCCCGCCCGCAGGGCCCCAGCATTTT
cdr3_aa: CASSPPAGPQHF

d_call: TRBD1
j_call: TRBJ1-2
v_call: TRBV9
clone_size: .
cdr3_nt: TGTGCCAGCAGCGTAGGGACAGGGAACTATGGCTACACCTTC
cdr3_aa: CASSVGTGNYGYTF

d_call: TRBD1
j_call: TRBJ2-6
v_call: TRBV4-3
clone_size: .
cdr3_nt: TGCGCCAGCAGCCAAACCTTTCAGGGGGCCGGGGCCAACGTCCTGACTTTC
cdr3_aa: CASSQTFQGAGANVLTF

d_call: .
j_call: TRBJ1-4
v_call: TRBV25-1
clone_size: .
cdr3_nt: TGTGCCAGCAGTGAAGGGGCACTGGCTGAAAAACTGTTTTTT
cdr3_aa: CASSEGALAEKLFF

d_call: .
j_call: TRBJ1-2
v_call: TRBV6-6
clone_size: .
cdr3_nt: TGTGCCAGCGGGAGGGCTAACTATGGCTACACCTTC
cdr3_aa: CASGRANYGYTF

d_call: .
j_call: TRBJ2-3
v_call: TRBV18
clone_size: .
cdr3_nt: TGTGCCAGCTCACCACCAGGGGCAGATACGCAGTATTTT
cdr3_aa: CASSPPGADTQYF

d_call: TRBD1
j_call: TRBJ2-2
v_call: TRBV6-1
clone_size: .
cdr3_nt: TGTGCCAGCAGTGAGGGCAGGGGGCTAACCGGGGAGCTGTTTTTT
cdr3_aa: CASSEGRGLTGELFF

d_call: TRBD2
j_call: TRBJ2-1
v_call: TRBV5-1
clone_size: .
cdr3_nt: TGCGCCAGCAGCTCCCTCCGGGGAAGCGGGGGAGAGATTACCTACAATGAGCAGTTCTTC
cdr3_aa: CASSSLRGSGGEITYNEQFF

d_call: .
j_call: TRBJ2-7
v_call: TRBV18
clone_size: .
cdr3_nt: TGTGCCAGCTCCCCAAACAGGGCCTCCTACGAGCAGTACTTC
cdr3_aa: CASSPNRASYEQYF

d_call: .
j_call: TRBJ1-1
v_call: TRBV2
clone_size: once
cdr3_nt: TGTGCCAGCAGCCTCGGACAAGCCAACACTGAAGCTTTCTTT
cdr3_aa: CASSLGQANTEAFF

d_call: .
j_call: TRBJ1-5
v_call: TRBV2
clone_size: .
cdr3_nt: TGTGCCAGCAGATTCGGGAGAGATCAGCCCCAGCATTTT
cdr3_aa: CASRFGRDQPQHF

d_call: TRBD1
j_call: TRBJ2-6
v_call: TRBV4-1
clone_size: .
cdr3_nt: TGCGCCAGCAGCCACGTGTTGACAGGGGGCCGGACCTACGGGGCCAACGTCCTGACTTTC
cdr3_aa: CASSHVLTGGRTYGANVLTF

d_call: TRBD1
j_call: TRBJ2-2
v_call: TRBV10-1
clone_size: .
cdr3_nt: TGCGCCAGCCGGACAGGCGAGGCCACCGGGGAGCTGTTTTTT
cdr3_aa: CASRTGEATGELFF

d_call: .
j_call: TRBJ2-7
v_call: TRBV5-1
clone_size: .
cdr3_nt: TGCGCCAGCAGCAACTCGGACGGCTACGAGCAGTACTTC
cdr3_aa: CASSNSDGYEQYF

d_call: .
j_call: TRBJ2-5
v_call: TRBV21-1
clone_size: .
cdr3_nt: TGTGCCATTCCGTGGGGGGGCCAAGAGACCCAGTACTTC
cdr3_aa: CAIPWGGQETQYF

d_call: .
j_call: TRBJ2-3
v_call: TRBV5-4
clone_size: .
cdr3_nt: TGTGCCAGCAGGCCGACGGGGGTGGATACGCAGTATTTT
cdr3_aa: CASRPTGVDTQYF

d_call: .
j_call: TRBJ1-5
v_call: TRBV7-8
clone_size: .
cdr3_nt: TGTGCCAGCAGCTTAGGGAGGCGAAATCAGCCCCAGCATTTT
cdr3_aa: CASSLGRRNQPQHF